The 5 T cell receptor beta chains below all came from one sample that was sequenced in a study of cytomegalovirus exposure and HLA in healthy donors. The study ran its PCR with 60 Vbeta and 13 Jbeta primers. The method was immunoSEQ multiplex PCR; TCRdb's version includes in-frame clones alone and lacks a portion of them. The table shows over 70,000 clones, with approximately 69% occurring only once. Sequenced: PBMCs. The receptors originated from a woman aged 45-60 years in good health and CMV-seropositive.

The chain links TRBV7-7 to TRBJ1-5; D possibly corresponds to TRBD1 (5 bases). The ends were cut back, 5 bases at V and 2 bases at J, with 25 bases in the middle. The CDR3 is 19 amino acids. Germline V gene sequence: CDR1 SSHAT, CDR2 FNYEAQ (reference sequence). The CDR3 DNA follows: TGTGCCAGCAGCCAAGAAAGGACTGCTTGGGGGGTATGCAATCAGCCCCAGCATTTT. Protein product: CASSQERTAWGVCNQPQHF.

The CDR3 nucleotides read TGTGCCAGCATGTGGAGGGCACAAGAGACCCAGTACTTC. It is translated as CASMWRAQETQYF. This chain joins TRBV2 and TRBJ2-5; TRBD2 might be the D (6 bases). The CDR3 covers 13 residues. Deletions cut 7 bases from V and 2 bases from J, with 11 bases between. CDR1 is SNHLY, CDR2 FYNNEI, per germline.

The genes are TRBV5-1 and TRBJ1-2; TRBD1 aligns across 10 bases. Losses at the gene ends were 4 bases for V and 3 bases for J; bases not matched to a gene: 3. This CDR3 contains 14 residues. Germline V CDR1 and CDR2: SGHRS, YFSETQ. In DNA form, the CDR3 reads TGCGCCAGCAGCGACAGGGGGCGTCACTATGGCTACACCTTC. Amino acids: CASSDRGRHYGYTF.

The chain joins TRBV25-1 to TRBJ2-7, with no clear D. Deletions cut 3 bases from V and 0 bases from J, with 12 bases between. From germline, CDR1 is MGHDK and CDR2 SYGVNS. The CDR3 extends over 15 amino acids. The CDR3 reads CASSDRPGASYEQYF. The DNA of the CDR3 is TGTGCCAGCAGTGATCGGCCAGGCGCCTCCTACGAGCAGTACTTC.

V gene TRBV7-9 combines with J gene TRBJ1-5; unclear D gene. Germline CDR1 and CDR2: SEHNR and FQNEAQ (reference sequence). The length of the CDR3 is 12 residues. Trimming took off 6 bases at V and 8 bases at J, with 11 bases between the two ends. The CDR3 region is CASSFGEEPQHF. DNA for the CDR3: TGTGCCAGCAGTTTTGGGGAGGAGCCCCAGCATTTT.